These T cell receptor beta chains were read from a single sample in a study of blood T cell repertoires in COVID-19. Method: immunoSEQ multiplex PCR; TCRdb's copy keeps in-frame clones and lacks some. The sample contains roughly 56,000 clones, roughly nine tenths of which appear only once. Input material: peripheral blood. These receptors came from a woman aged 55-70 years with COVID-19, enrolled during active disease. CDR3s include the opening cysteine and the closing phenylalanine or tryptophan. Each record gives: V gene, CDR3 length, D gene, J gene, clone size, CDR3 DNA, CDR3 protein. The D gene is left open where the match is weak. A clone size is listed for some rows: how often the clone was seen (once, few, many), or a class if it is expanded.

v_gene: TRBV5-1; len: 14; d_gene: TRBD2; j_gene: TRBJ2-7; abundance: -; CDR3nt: TGCGCCAGCAGCTTAACTAGCGGTAACTACGAGCAGTACTTC; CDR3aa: CASSLTSGNYEQYF
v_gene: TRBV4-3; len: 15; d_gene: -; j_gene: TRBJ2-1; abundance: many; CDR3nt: TGCGCCAGCAGCCAAGAACGCGGGTACTCCAATGAGCAGTTCTTC; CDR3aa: CASSQERGYSNEQFF
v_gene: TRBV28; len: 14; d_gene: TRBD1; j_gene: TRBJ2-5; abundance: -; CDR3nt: TGTGCCAGCAGCCGGGGACAGACACAAGAGACCCAGTACTTC; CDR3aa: CASSRGQTQETQYF
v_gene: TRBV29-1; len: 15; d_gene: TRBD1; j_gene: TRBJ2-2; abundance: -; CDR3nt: TGCAGCGTTGTCGGGCAGGGGGCTTACACCGGGGAGCTGTTTTTT; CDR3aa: CSVVGQGAYTGELFF
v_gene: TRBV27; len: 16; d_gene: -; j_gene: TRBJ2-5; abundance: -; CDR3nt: TGTGCCAGCAGTTTATCTGTTGGCCTTTTCTGGGAGACCCAGTACTTC; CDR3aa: CASSLSVGLFWETQYF
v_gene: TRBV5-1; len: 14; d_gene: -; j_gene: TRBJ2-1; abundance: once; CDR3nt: TGCGCCAGCAGCCTCTTTGTCGGGGAAGATGAGCAGTTCTTC; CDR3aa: CASSLFVGEDEQFF
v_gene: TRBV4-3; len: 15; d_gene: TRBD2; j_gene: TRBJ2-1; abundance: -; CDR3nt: TGCGCCAGCAGTCTAGGACTAGCGGCATACAATGAGCAGTTCTTC; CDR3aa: CASSLGLAAYNEQFF
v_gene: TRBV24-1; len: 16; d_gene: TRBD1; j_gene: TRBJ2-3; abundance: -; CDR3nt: TGTGCCACCAGTGACGCCGGGACAGGGTTAAGTGATACGCAGTATTTT; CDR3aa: CATSDAGTGLSDTQYF
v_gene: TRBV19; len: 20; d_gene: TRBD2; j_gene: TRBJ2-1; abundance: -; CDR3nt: TGTGCCAGTAGTCCACCATTAGCGGGGGGCTACCAAAGCTCCTACAATGAGCAGTTCTTC; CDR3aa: CASSPPLAGGYQSSYNEQFF
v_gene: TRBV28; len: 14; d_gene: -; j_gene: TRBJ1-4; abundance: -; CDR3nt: TGTGCCAGCCACACCATAGCCCCTAATGAAAAACTGTTTTTT; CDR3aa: CASHTIAPNEKLFF
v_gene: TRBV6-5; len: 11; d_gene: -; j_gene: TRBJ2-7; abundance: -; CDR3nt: TGTGCCAGCAGCCTCCAGGGCGAGCAGTACTTC; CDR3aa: CASSLQGEQYF
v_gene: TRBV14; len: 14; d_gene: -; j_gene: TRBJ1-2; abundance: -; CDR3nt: TGTGCCAGCAGCCAGGCTTACCAGGACTATGGCTACACCTTC; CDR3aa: CASSQAYQDYGYTF
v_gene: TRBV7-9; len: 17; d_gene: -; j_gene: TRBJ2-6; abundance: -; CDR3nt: TGTGCCAGCAGCTTAGTCCTTCAGGGAACTGGGGCCAACGTCCTGACTTTC; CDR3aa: CASSLVLQGTGANVLTF
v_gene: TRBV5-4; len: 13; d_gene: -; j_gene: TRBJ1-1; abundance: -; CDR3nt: TGTGCCAGCACCTCAAACAGGTACACTGAAGCTTTCTTT; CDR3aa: CASTSNRYTEAFF
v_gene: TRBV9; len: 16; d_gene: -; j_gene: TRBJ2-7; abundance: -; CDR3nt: TGTGCCAGCAGCGTAGAGGGAACAGGGTCAACCTACGAGCAGTACTTC; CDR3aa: CASSVEGTGSTYEQYF
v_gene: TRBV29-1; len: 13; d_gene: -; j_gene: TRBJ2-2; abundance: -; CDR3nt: TGCAGCGTTGCTCTAGCCTTGGGCGGGGAGCTGTTTTTT; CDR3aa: CSVALALGGELFF
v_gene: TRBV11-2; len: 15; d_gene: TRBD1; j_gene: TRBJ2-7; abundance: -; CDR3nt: TGTGCCAGCAGCCTAGCAGGGGGTAATCGCTACGAGCAGTACTTC; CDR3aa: CASSLAGGNRYEQYF
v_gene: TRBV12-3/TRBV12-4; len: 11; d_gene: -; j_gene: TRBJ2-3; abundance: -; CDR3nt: TGTGCCAGCAGTTTATCCCGCAGGCTGTATTTT; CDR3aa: CASSLSRRLYF
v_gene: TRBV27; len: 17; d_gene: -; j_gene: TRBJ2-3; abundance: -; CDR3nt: TGTGCCAGCAGTTTTCAAAACTTCGGTTCCCGCACAGATACGCAGTATTTT; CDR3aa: CASSFQNFGSRTDTQYF
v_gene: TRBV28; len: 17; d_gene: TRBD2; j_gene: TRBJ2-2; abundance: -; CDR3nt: TGTGCCAGCAGTTTAGAGACTAGCGGGACGAACACCGGGGAGCTGTTTTTT; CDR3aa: CASSLETSGTNTGELFF
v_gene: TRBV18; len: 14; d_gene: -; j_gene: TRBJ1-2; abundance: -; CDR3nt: TGTGCCAGCTCACCACCTGGATTTGGAGATCGCTACACCTTC; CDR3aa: CASSPPGFGDRYTF
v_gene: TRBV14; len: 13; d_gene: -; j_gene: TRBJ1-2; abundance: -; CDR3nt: TGTGCCAGCAGCCTGGCAAGTCGCGGGGGCTACACCTTC; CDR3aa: CASSLASRGGYTF
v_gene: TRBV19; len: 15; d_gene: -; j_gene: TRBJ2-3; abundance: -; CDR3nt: TGTGCCAGTAGTATCCTAGCTCAGAGCACAGATACGCAGTATTTT; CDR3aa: CASSILAQSTDTQYF
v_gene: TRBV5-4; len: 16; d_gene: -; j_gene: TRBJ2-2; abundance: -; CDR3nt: TGTGCCAGCACCCTTGCCCCCCTAGCTCGAACCGGGGAGCTGTTTTTT; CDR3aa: CASTLAPLARTGELFF
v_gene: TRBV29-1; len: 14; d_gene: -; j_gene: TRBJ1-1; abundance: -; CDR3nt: TGCAGCGTTGACTCCCAGGGCCGAAACAGGGAAGCTTTCTTT; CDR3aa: CSVDSQGRNREAFF
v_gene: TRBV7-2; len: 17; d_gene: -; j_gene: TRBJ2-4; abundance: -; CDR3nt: TGTGCCAGCAGCCAGCTTAGACTTAGCACCCTCAGAGGAGTTCAGTACTTC; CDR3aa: CASSQLRLSTLRGVQYF
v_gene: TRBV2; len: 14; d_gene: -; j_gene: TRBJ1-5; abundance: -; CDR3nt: TGTGCCAGCAGTGAAGGGCCCCAGGGGCAGCCCCAGCATTTT; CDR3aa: CASSEGPQGQPQHF
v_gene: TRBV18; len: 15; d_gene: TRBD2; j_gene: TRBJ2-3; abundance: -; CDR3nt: TGTGCCAGCTCACCGCCGGGACTAGGGGCAGATACGCAGTATTTT; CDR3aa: CASSPPGLGADTQYF
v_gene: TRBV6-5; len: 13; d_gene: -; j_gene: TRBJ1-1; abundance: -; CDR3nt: TGTGCCAGCACCTTAAATAGGGGGACTGAAGCTTTCTTT; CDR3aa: CASTLNRGTEAFF
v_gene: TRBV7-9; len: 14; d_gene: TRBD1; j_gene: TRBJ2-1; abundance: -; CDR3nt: TGTGCCAGCAGCTCGAGGGGGCGCAACAATGAGCAGTTCTTC; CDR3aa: CASSSRGRNNEQFF
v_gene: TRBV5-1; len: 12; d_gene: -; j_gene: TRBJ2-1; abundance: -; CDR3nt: TGCGCCAGCAGCTTTGGATCGGGTGAGCAGTTCTTC; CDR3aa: CASSFGSGEQFF
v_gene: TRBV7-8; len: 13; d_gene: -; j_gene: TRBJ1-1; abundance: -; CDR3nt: TGTGCCAGCAGTTCCGGGAGTAACACTGAAGCTTTCTTT; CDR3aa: CASSSGSNTEAFF